This is a list of T cell receptor beta chains from one sample in a study of cytomegalovirus exposure and HLA in healthy donors. The data were produced by immunoSEQ multiplex PCR, yet TCRdb's version contains in-frame clones alone and is incomplete. The sample has approximately 140,000 clones, more than 65% seen once. Sequenced: PBMCs. The receptors stem from a man aged 45-65 years in good health and CMV-seropositive. Both conserved end residues are part of each CDR3. The D gene is left open where the match is weak. For some rows the clone size is stated as once, few or many, or as a class when expanded; others skip it.

v_call	d_call	clone_size	j_call	cdr3_aa	cdr3_nt
TRBV29-1	NA	NA	TRBJ1-1	CSVEDRANTEAFF	TGCAGCGTTGAAGATCGAGCGAACACTGAAGCTTTCTTT
TRBV5-4	TRBD1	NA	TRBJ2-5	CASSWGQLQETQYF	TGTGCCAGCAGCTGGGGACAGCTCCAAGAGACCCAGTACTTC
TRBV6-5	TRBD1	NA	TRBJ1-2	CASSPGGIWGGYTF	TGTGCCAGCAGTCCAGGGGGTATTTGGGGTGGCTACACCTTC
TRBV6-1	NA	few	TRBJ1-1	CASRPGFMNTEAFF	TGTGCCAGCAGGCCGGGATTCATGAACACTGAAGCTTTCTTT
TRBV5-4	TRBD2	NA	TRBJ2-7	CASSKGLAYEQYF	TGTGCCAGCAGCAAAGGACTAGCCTACGAGCAGTACTTC
TRBV28	NA	once	TRBJ1-4	CASSLLDRHNEKLFF	TGTGCCAGCAGTTTATTGGACAGACATAATGAAAAACTGTTTTTT
TRBV29-1	NA	NA	TRBJ1-2	CSALDSNYGYTF	TGCAGCGCTCTAGACAGTAACTATGGCTACACCTTC
TRBV5-1	TRBD1	NA	TRBJ1-1	CASSLEGAHTEAFF	TGCGCCAGCAGCTTGGAGGGGGCCCACACTGAAGCTTTCTTT
TRBV28	TRBD1	NA	TRBJ2-7	CASVSRDRVYF	TGTGCCAGCGTATCCCGGGACAGGGTTTACTTC
TRBV5-1	TRBD2	NA	TRBJ2-5	CASSLGAGAPQEIQYF	TGCGCCAGCAGCTTGGGTGCGGGAGCTCCCCAAGAGATCCAGTACTTC
TRBV28	NA	NA	TRBJ2-7	CASSNRAAGYEQYF	TGTGCCAGCAGTAACCGGGCCGCAGGGTACGAGCAGTACTTC
TRBV2	NA	NA	TRBJ1-3	CASKAGTSGNTIYF	TGTGCCAGCAAGGCGGGTACCTCTGGAAACACCATATATTTT
TRBV30	NA	few	TRBJ2-2	CAWRIRGFANTGELFF	TGTGCCTGGAGAATTCGCGGATTCGCGAACACCGGGGAGCTGTTTTTT
TRBV19	NA	NA	TRBJ2-7	CASSPSGAPFGEQYF	TGTGCCAGTAGTCCTTCAGGGGCTCCTTTTGGCGAGCAGTACTTC
TRBV30	TRBD1	NA	TRBJ1-4	CAWSGGQENEKLFF	TGTGCCTGGAGTGGGGGACAGGAAAATGAAAAACTGTTTTTT
TRBV28	TRBD1	NA	TRBJ2-7	CASSQYAGTGVYEQYF	TGTGCCAGCAGTCAATACGCCGGGACAGGGGTCTACGAGCAGTACTTC
TRBV7-2	TRBD1	NA	TRBJ2-2	CASSLAAGGTGELFF	TGTGCCAGCAGCTTAGCGGCAGGGGGTACCGGGGAGCTGTTTTTT
TRBV6-6	TRBD1	once	TRBJ1-6	CASSYSKGANSPLHF	TGTGCCAGCAGTTACTCCAAGGGGGCGAATTCACCCCTCCACTTT
TRBV21-1	NA	NA	TRBJ2-1	CASSKMTPGQGARNEQFF	TGTGCCAGCAGCAAAATGACGCCGGGACAGGGGGCTCGGAATGAGCAGTTCTTC
TRBV13	NA	once	TRBJ2-7	CASSSGDYEQYF	TGTGCCAGCAGCTCGGGGGACTACGAGCAGTACTTC
TRBV19	TRBD1	NA	TRBJ2-7	CASSQTGVGYEQYF	TGTGCCAGTAGCCAGACAGGGGTAGGCTACGAGCAGTACTTC
TRBV7-9	NA	NA	TRBJ2-3	CASSLGQSTDTQYF	TGTGCCAGCAGCTTAGGACAGAGCACAGATACGCAGTATTTT
TRBV28	TRBD1	NA	TRBJ1-5	CASSSWRDRVPQPQHF	TGTGCCAGCAGTTCCTGGCGGGACAGGGTGCCTCAGCCCCAGCATTTT
TRBV5-1	NA	NA	TRBJ2-1	CASSLETVSYNEQFF	TGCGCCAGCAGCTTGGAGACAGTCTCCTACAATGAGCAGTTCTTC
TRBV7-9	TRBD1	NA	TRBJ2-5	CASSSRDSVWETQYF	TGTGCCAGCAGCTCAAGGGACAGCGTTTGGGAGACCCAGTACTTC